One T cell receptor (beta chain) is described in this entry. No antigen is known for it. This entry comes from a study of cytomegalovirus exposure and HLA in healthy donors. Study-level background: The 95 to 150 validation repertoires used a platform that matched the one used for the 666 first-cohort repertoires, as a later analysis reported.

The study's findings and limits: Overall, around 160 TCR beta chains were annotated as cytomegalovirus-associated. A few chains tied to CMV proved CMV antigen-specific in vitro.

Produced via immunoSEQ multiplex PCR; TCRdb's table is partial and in-frame only. The sample yields around 170,000 clones, around 85% seen once. Germline-derived CDR1 and CDR2 are SGHNT and YYREEE (reference sequence). Trimming cost V 3 bases and J 3 bases, with 9 bases left between them. There are 13 residues in the CDR3. Sequences were obtained from PBMCs. The V and J genes are TRBV5-4 and TRBJ2-5; a weak D match, TRBD1 (5 bases). The receptor comes from a man aged 18 to 29 in good health and CMV-seropositive. CDR3 sequence (DNA): TGTGCCAGCAGCTATCCAGGGAAAGAGACCCAGTACTTC. Translating it yields CASSYPGKETQYF.